This T cell receptor (beta chain) was identified in a study of early T cells in non-severe SARS-CoV-2 infection. The CDR3 has 12 residues. V shed 5 bases and J shed 6 bases, with 7 bases lying between them. CDR1 MNHEY and CDR2 SVGEGT come from the germline V gene. MiXCR, applied by TCRdb to the 5' RACE reads, yields one record per CDR3 protein. Of tens of thousands of distinct CDR3 sequences listed, around 12% were seen once; the top ten hold about 1%. This material consisted of whole blood, taken at baseline. J is TRBJ2-2 and V is TRBV6-2 or TRBV6-3; no firm D call. The TCR sequence derives from an adult who was a healthcare worker with PCR-confirmed SARS-CoV-2 infection or an uninfected control (not recorded which). The donor label of this sample is uncertain. CDR3 coding DNA: TGTGCCAGCAGTAATAGGGCCGGGGAGCTGTTTTTT. Amino acids: CASSNRAGELFF.